The 23 T cell receptor beta chains below were found in one sample sequenced in a study of blood T cell repertoires in COVID-19. Here immunoSEQ multiplex PCR was the method, and the copy in TCRdb shows in-frame clones only, minus some. The data show about 220,000 clones, about 84% seen once. The sequencing sample was made of peripheral blood. Every receptor here comes from a human donor in a cohort sampled during active COVID-19.

This chain links TRBV30 with TRBJ1-5, with D unclear. This CDR3 contains 13 residues. Germline assignment: CDR1 GTSNPN and CDR2 SVGIG (reference sequence). Trimming took 1 base from V and 5 from J, leaving 9 bases between them. CDR3 amino acids: CAWSGARDQPQHF. For the CDR3, the DNA is TGTGCCTGGAGTGGGGCGCGGGATCAGCCCCAGCATTTT.

The V gene is TRBV7-2, the J gene TRBJ2-7; D may be TRBD1 (6 bases). Germline V gene lookup returns CDR1 SGHTA and CDR2 FQGNSA. Trimming shortened V by 3 bases and J by 5 bases, and 14 bases separated the two germline ends. This CDR3 has 14 amino acids. CDR3 DNA sequence: TGTGCCAGCAGCTTTAGGGGGTCTGGGCACGAGCAGTACTTC. This codes for CASSFRGSGHEQYF.

The CDR3 region has the DNA TGTGCCAGCAGCCCCCGTCGTACATCCTATGGCTACACCTTC. Translating gives CASSPRRTSYGYTF. The rearrangement joins TRBV13 to TRBJ1-2; D is unresolved. This CDR3 comprises 14 residues. Trimming removed 5 bases at V and 4 bases at J, with 14 bases between. Germline CDR1 and CDR2: PRHDT and FYEKMQ (reference sequence).

The genes are TRBV29-1 and TRBJ2-2, with TRBD2 as a possible D gene (6 bases). The CDR3 consists of 16 residues. Germline V gene sequence: CDR1 SQVTM, CDR2 ANQGSEA. Trimming cost V 0 bases and J 4 bases, with 15 bases left between them. For the CDR3, the DNA is TGCAGCGTTGAAGATCGGGAGTCTACTCTCACCGGGGAGCTGTTTTTT. Protein sequence: CSVEDRESTLTGELFF.

This clone was observed once. The gene calls are TRBV6-5 and TRBJ1-3; D is possibly TRBD1 (5 bases). With 6 bases removed from V and 0 bases from J, the gap between germline ends came to 6 bases. Germline V gene sequence: CDR1 MNHEY, CDR2 SVGAGI. This CDR3 has 13 residues. The CDR3 nucleotides are TGTGCCAGCAGAGGGGCCTCTGGAAACACCATATATTTT. As protein: CASRGASGNTIYF.

The chain combines TRBV7-9 with TRBJ2-1; a weak D match, TRBD2 (5 bases). Germline V gene lookup returns CDR1 SEHNR and CDR2 FQNEAQ (reference sequence). This CDR3 is built from 14 residues. Trimming took 0 bases from V and 5 from J, leaving 8 bases between them. The CDR3 bases are TGTGCCAGCAGCTTAGCAGGGAGCGACAATGAGCAGTTCTTC. This gives the protein CASSLAGSDNEQFF.

This sequence joins TRBV24-1 and TRBJ1-2; D is perhaps TRBD1 (5 bases). The germline V gene has CDR1 KGHDR and CDR2 SFDVKD. This CDR3 comprises 14 residues. The V end was cut by 4 bases, the J end by 4 bases, with 12 bases between. CDR3 amino acids: CATSDPGGGYGYTF. CDR3 DNA: TGTGCCACCAGTGACCCGGGGGGTGGCTATGGCTACACCTTC.

The chain employs TRBV4-3 and TRBJ2-5; TRBD2 matches 11 bases. V lost 5 bases, J lost 5 bases, and 10 bases stayed unmatched. This CDR3 contains 16 residues. CDR1 is LGHNA and CDR2 is YSLEER in the germline V gene. CDR3 DNA: TGCGCCAGCAGCACAACTAGCGGGGGTACGGGGGAGACCCAGTACTTC. Amino acid sequence: CASSTTSGGTGETQYF.

V gene TRBV5-1 combines with J gene TRBJ2-1, with D possibly matching TRBD1 (6 bases). CDR3 length: 12 amino acids. With 2 bases removed from V and 8 bases from J, the gap between germline ends came to 8 bases. Germline loops: CDR1 SGHRS, CDR2 YFSETQ. The CDR3 spells CASSFEGDEQFF. The CDR3 DNA is TGCGCCAGCAGCTTTGAGGGGGATGAGCAGTTCTTC.

The CDR3 bases are TGTGCCAGCAGTGGTGGGACACTGAACACCGGGGAGCTGTTTTTT. It yields the protein CASSGGTLNTGELFF. The chain recombines TRBV2 with TRBJ2-2, with D perhaps TRBD1 (6 bases). CDR1 and CDR2 (germline): SNHLY, FYNNEI. Trimming pared 4 bases from V and 1 base from J, leaving 10 bases between. There are 15 residues in the CDR3.

V usage is TRBV5-1 and J usage is TRBJ2-7, with unresolved D. Germline V CDR1 and CDR2: SGHRS, YFSETQ. This CDR3 has 14 amino acids. V dropped 1 base and J dropped 5 bases, with 13 bases sitting between them. The CDR3, as DNA: TGCGCCAGCAGCTTGAACGGCCCCGAGGACGAGCAGTACTTC. Translating gives CASSLNGPEDEQYF.

The chain joins TRBV19 to TRBJ1-2; tentatively, D is TRBD1 (5 bases). Per the germline V gene, CDR1 is LNHDA and CDR2 is SQIVND (reference sequence). The CDR3 totals 14 residues. Trimming shortened V by 5 bases and J by 5 bases, and 15 bases separated the two germline ends. The CDR3 nucleotides are TGTGCCAGTAGTCCTCCTGAGACAGCTTATGGCTACACCTTC. It is translated as CASSPPETAYGYTF.

The rearrangement links TRBV14 to TRBJ2-7; 7 bases map to TRBD2. The CDR3 loop spans 15 amino acids. Germline CDR1 SGHDN, CDR2 FVKESK. V was pared by 5 bases and J by 3 bases, with 10 bases of the junction left unmatched. The CDR3 spells CASSAPFAGVYEQYF. CDR3 coding DNA: TGTGCCAGCAGCGCTCCATTCGCGGGAGTCTACGAGCAGTACTTC.

The chain is built from TRBV18 and TRBJ2-5; tentative D call: TRBD1 (6 bases). The CDR3 extends over 17 amino acids. Germline-derived CDR1 and CDR2 are KGHSH and LQKENI. V was cut by 3 bases and J by 0 bases, with 17 bases left in between. In nucleotides, the CDR3 is TGTGCCAGCTCACCCAAAGGTGGACAGAGCCACCAAGAGACCCAGTACTTC. This sequence encodes CASSPKGGQSHQETQYF. The full variable domain, in which reference TRBV18 and TRBJ2-5 provide the parts outside the CDR3, is NAGVMQNPRHLVRRRGQEARLRCSPMKGHSHVYWYRQLPEEGLKFMVYLQKENIIDESGMPKERFSAEFPKEGPSILRIQQVVRGDSAAYFCASSPKGGQSHQETQYFGPGTRLLVL.

Here the CDR3 DNA reads TGTGCCAGCAGCTGGGGCCAGGGCCACTCCTACGAGCAGTACTTC. As protein: CASSWGQGHSYEQYF. The J gene is TRBJ2-7, the V gene TRBV7-9; D is possibly TRBD1 (5 bases). Germline V gene sequence: CDR1 SEHNR, CDR2 FQNEAQ (reference sequence). CDR3 length: 15 amino acids. V lost 4 bases and J 0 bases, leaving 13 bases between the germline ends. Supplemented by reference TRBV7-9 and TRBJ2-7, the full variable domain reads DTGVSQNPRHKITKRGQNVTFRCDPISEHNRLYWYRQTLGQGPEFLTYFQNEAQLEKSRLLSDRFSAERPKGSFSTLEIQRTEQGDSAMYLCASSWGQGHSYEQYFGPGTRLTVT.

This clone was found a few times. The chain carries TRBV28 and TRBJ2-2, with TRBD1 as a possible D gene (6 bases). The V end lost 5 bases, the J end lost 11 bases, and 12 bases lay between the germline ends. Germline V gene lookup returns CDR1 MDHEN and CDR2 SYDVKM. The CDR3 sequence is 12 residues long. CDR3 loop: CASSLNRAELFF. As DNA, the CDR3 is TGTGCCAGCAGTCTCAACAGGGCTGAGCTGTTTTTT.

This clone was detected a few times. This chain joins TRBV28 and TRBJ1-4; TRBD1 aligns across 9 bases. The J segment lost 4 bases and the V segment lost 6 bases, leaving 12 bases of the junction unmatched. Germline CDR1 reads MDHEN; CDR2 reads SYDVKM. The CDR3 is 17 amino acids. Here the CDR3 DNA reads TGTGCCAGCAGATATACTCCCGGGACAGGGTTTAATGAAAAACTGTTTTTT. It encodes CASRYTPGTGFNEKLFF.

The rearrangement uses TRBV24-1 and TRBJ1-2; 7 bases are shared with TRBD1. The germline CDR1 and CDR2 sequences are KGHDR and SFDVKD. The junction had 5 bases not matched to a gene; V was cut back by 2 bases and J by 3 bases. The CDR3 is 15 residues long. In DNA, the CDR3 is TGTGCCACCAGTGATTCGAGGGGGCTTTACTATGGCTACACCTTC. Its protein is CATSDSRGLYYGYTF.

The chain recombines TRBV30 with TRBJ2-1; D call uncertain. Germline-derived CDR1 and CDR2 are GTSNPN and SVGIG (reference sequence). V shed 8 bases and J shed 7 bases, with 12 bases lying between them. This CDR3 region has 11 residues. The chain's CDR3 is CAAVDFNEQFF. As DNA, the CDR3 is TGTGCCGCGGTAGACTTTAATGAGCAGTTCTTC.

The rearrangement links TRBV19 to TRBJ2-2; unclear D gene. V lost 2 bases, J lost 0 bases, and 7 bases lay in between. Germline CDR1 LNHDA, CDR2 SQIVND (reference sequence). The CDR3 totals 15 residues. CDR3 sequence: CASSISSSNTGELFF. DNA of the CDR3: TGTGCCAGTAGTATAAGCTCATCGAACACCGGGGAGCTGTTTTTT.

This clone was seen only once. This chain links TRBV19 with TRBJ1-5, with 8 bases matching TRBD1. The CDR3 consists of 16 residues. The V and J ends lost 4 bases and 2 bases, in that order; junction bases with no gene match: 7. Germline V gene data show CDR1 as LNHDA and CDR2 as SQIVND (reference sequence). In DNA, the CDR3 is TGTGCCAGTAGTAACGGACAGGGATGGGGCAATCAGCCCCAGCATTTT. This codes for CASSNGQGWGNQPQHF.

This clone was found a few times. This rearrangement joins TRBV9 to TRBJ1-2; 8 bases fit TRBD1. CDR1 is SGDLS, CDR2 YYNGEE, per germline. The V segment lost 6 bases and the J segment 4 bases; nucleotides outside the gene matches: 2. This CDR3 has 12 residues. The CDR3 spells CASTGTGYGYTF. CDR3 nucleotide sequence: TGTGCCAGCACTGGGACAGGCTATGGCTACACCTTC.

The CDR3 is CASSAGSSYNEQFF. CDR3 DNA sequence: TGTGCCAGCAGCGCCGGGAGCTCCTACAATGAGCAGTTCTTC. The chain combines TRBV9 with TRBJ2-1; D is possibly TRBD2 (6 bases). Per germline, CDR1 SGDLS and CDR2 YYNGEE. Trimming took off 3 bases at V and 0 bases at J, with 7 bases between the two ends. This CDR3 has 14 amino acids.